This TCR beta chain is drawn from a study of breast tumors, draining lymph nodes, adjacent tissues. The CDR3 length is 14 residues. CDR1 is LNHDA and CDR2 is SQIVND in the germline V gene (reference sequence). V lost 5 bases to trimming and J lost 3 bases, with 13 bases between them. This clonotype came up many times. Its target is unknown. Points from the study as a whole: Findings are consistent with lymph node origin and intratumoral expansion of most tumor T cells. Compared with lymph nodes, tumors were less diverse; compared with nontumor tissue, more. Tumor T cell lymph node origin was a supported hypothesis, not proven. Tumor and nontumor repertoires were significantly more similar in luminal-like than in basal-like breast cancer.

Breast cancer patients provided tissue from their axillary draining lymph nodes. TCRdb processed the multiplex PCR reads anew with MiXCR; each CDR3 protein has one entry. This table holds about 230,000 distinct CDR3 sequences, about 34% found once. The J gene is TRBJ1-2, the V gene TRBV19; D gene ambiguous. Sequenced: axillary lymph node tissue. The sequence was obtained from a female donor with breast cancer. Some clones in this sample may be carry-over from other donors' samples. The CDR3 DNA is TGTGCCAGTAGTCGTATAGACCGGGACTATGGCTACACCTTC. This codes for CASSRIDRDYGYTF.